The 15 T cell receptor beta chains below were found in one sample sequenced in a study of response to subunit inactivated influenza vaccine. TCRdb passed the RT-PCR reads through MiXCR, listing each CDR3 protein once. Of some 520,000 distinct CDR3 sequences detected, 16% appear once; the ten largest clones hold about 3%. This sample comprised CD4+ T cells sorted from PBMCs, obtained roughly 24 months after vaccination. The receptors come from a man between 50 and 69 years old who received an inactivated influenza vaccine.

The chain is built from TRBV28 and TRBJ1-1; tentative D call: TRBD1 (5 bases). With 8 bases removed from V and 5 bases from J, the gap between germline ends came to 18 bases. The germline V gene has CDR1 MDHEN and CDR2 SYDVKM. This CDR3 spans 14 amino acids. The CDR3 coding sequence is TGTGCCAGCTTACCGGGGGGTTCGGTTACTGAAGCTTTCTTT. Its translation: CASLPGGSVTEAFF.

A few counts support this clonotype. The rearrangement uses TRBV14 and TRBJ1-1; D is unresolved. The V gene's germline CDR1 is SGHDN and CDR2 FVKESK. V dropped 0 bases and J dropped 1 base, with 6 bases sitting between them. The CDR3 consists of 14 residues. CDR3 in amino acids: CASSQEVPNTEAFF. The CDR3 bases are TGTGCCAGCAGCCAAGAGGTTCCGAACACTGAAGCTTTCTTT.

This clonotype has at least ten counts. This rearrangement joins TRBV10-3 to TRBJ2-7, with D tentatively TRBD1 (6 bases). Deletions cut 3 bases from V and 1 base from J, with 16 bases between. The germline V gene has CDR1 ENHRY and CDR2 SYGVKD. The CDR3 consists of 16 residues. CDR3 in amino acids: CAISDHSRDTSYEQYF. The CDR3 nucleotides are TGTGCCATCAGTGACCATAGCCGGGACACTTCCTACGAGCAGTACTTC.

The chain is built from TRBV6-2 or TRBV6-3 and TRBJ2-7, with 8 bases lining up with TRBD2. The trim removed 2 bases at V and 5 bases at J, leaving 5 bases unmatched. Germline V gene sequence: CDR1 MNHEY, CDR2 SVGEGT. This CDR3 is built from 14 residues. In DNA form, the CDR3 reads TGTGCCAGCAGTTACGAGCAGCGGGGGAACGAGCAGTACTTC. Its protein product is CASSYEQRGNEQYF.

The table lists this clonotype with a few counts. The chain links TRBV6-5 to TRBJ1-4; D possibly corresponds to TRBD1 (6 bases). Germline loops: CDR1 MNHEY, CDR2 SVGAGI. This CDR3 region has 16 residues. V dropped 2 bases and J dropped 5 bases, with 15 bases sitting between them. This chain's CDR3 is CASSYHGGGVNEKLFF. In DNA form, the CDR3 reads TGTGCCAGCAGTTACCACGGAGGGGGAGTAAATGAAAAACTGTTTTTT.

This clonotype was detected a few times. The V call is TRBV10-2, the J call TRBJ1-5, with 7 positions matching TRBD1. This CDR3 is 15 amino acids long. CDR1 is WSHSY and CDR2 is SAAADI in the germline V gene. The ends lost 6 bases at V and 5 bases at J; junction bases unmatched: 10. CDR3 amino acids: CASSSQGGPHQPQHF. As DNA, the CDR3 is TGCGCCAGCAGCAGTCAGGGGGGGCCCCATCAGCCCCAGCATTTT.

CDR3 in DNA: TGTGCCAGCAGCTTAGTAGCATTGGGGACAAATTACGAGCAGTACTTC. It codes for CASSLVALGTNYEQYF. This chain links TRBV7-2 with TRBJ2-7, with D maybe TRBD1 (6 bases). The CDR3 length is 16 residues. V gave up 1 base and J gave up 4 bases, with 17 bases separating them. Germline V gene lookup returns CDR1 SGHTA and CDR2 FQGNSA.

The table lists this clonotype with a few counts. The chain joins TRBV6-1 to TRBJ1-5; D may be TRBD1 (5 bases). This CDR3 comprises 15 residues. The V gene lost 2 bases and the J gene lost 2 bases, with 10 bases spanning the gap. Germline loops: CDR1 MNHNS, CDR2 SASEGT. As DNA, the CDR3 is TGTGCCAGCAGTGAACGGCAGGGAGGCAATCAGCCCCAGCATTTT. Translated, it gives CASSERQGGNQPQHF.

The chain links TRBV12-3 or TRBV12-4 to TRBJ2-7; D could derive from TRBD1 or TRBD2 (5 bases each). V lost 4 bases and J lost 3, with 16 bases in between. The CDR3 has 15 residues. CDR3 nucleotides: TGTGCCAGCAGTTCCCGGGACGGCGCTCACTACGAGCAGTACTTC. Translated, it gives CASSSRDGAHYEQYF.

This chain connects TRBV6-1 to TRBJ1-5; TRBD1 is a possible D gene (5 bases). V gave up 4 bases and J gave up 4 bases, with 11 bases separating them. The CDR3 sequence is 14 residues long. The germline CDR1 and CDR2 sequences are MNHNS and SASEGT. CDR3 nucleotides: TGTGCCAGCAGTGGACAGAGTGGGAATCAGCCCCAGCATTTT. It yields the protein CASSGQSGNQPQHF.

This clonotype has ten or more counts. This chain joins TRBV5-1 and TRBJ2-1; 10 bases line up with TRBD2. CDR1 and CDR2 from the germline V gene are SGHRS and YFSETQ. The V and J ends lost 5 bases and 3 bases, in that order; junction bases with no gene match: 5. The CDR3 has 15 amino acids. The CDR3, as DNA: TGCGCCAGCAGTCCTGGACTAGCGGTCTACAATGAGCAGTTCTTC. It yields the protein CASSPGLAVYNEQFF. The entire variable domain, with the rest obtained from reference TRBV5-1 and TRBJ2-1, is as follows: KAGVTQTPRYLIKTRGQQVTLSCSPISGHRSVSWYQQTPGQGLQFLFEYFSETQRNKGNFPGRFSGRQFSNSRSEMNVSTLELGDSALYLCASSPGLAVYNEQFFGPGTRLTVL.

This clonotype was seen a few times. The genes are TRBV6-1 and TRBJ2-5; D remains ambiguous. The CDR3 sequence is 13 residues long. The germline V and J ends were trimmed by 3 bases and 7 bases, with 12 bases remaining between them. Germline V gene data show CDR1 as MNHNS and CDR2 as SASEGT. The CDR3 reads CASSEGSRGTQYF. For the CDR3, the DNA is TGTGCCAGCAGTGAGGGGTCGCGAGGGACCCAGTACTTC.

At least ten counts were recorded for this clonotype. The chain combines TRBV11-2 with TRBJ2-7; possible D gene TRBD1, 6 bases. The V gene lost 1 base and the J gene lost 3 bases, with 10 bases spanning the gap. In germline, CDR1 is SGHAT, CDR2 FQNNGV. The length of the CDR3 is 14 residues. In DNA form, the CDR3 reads TGTGCCAGCAGCTTAGCGACAGGAGGCTACGAGCAGTACTTC. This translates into CASSLATGGYEQYF.

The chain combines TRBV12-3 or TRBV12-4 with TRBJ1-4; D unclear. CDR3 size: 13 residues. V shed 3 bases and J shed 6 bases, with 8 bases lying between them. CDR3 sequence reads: CASSLGFDEKLFF. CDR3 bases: TGTGCCAGCAGTTTGGGTTTCGATGAAAAACTGTTTTTT.

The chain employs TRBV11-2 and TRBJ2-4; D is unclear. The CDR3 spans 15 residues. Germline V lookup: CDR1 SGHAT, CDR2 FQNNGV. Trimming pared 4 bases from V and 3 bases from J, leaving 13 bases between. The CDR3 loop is CASSSPRWGKNIQYF. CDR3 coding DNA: TGTGCCAGCAGCTCACCCCGGTGGGGCAAAAACATTCAGTACTTC.